The rows below give T cell receptor beta chains drawn from one sample of a study of neurological immune-mediated disorders. MiXCR was run by TCRdb on the 5' RACE reads, yielding one entry per CDR3 protein. Of fewer than 20,000 distinct CDR3 sequences in the sample, 3.5% were seen once. The specimen was CD8+ T cells from blood. The source of these receptors is a woman between 40 and 50 years old in good health. CDR3s include the opening cysteine and the closing phenylalanine or tryptophan. D genes are given only for firm matches. Size is omitted from some rows. Given values are once, few, many or a class for expanded clones.

D gene,J gene,V gene,clone size,CDR3 protein,CDR3 DNA
TRBD2,TRBJ2-7,TRBV5-1,many,CASSNPGLAAPSLYF,TGCGCCAGCAGCAACCCGGGACTAGCGGCTCCAAGCCTTTACTTC
-,TRBJ2-7,TRBV7-8,-,CASSLGLGPSPPEEDEQYF,TGTGCCAGCAGCTTAGGATTGGGTCCTTCGCCCCCGGAGGAGGACGAGCAGTACTTC
-,TRBJ1-1,TRBV5-1,many,CASSLGRGVTEAFF,TGCGCCAGCAGCCTGGGTCGGGGGGTCACTGAAGCTTTCTTT
-,TRBJ1-3,TRBV9,many,CASSVGGGGNSGNTIYF,TGTGCCAGCAGCGTAGGAGGGGGAGGGAACTCTGGAAACACCATATATTTT
TRBD1,TRBJ2-7,TRBV20-1,medium-sized,CSATQTGVNEQYF,TGCAGTGCTACCCAGACAGGGGTAAACGAGCAGTACTTC
TRBD1,TRBJ2-7,TRBV4-1,many,CASSPIRQGGEQYF,TGCGCCAGCAGCCCCATAAGACAGGGGGGTGAGCAGTACTTC
-,TRBJ2-2,TRBV29-1,many,CSAWGTGELFF,TGCAGCGCCTGGGGGACCGGGGAGCTGTTTTTT
-,TRBJ1-2,TRBV11-2,-,CASSLVPRLRTNPGHKDGYTF,TGTGCCAGCAGCTTAGTCCCCCGCCTACGTACAAACCCGGGACACAAGGACGGCTACACCTTC
TRBD1,TRBJ1-4,TRBV5-6,many,CASSLSTLPTGAVMTNEKLFF,TGTGCCAGCAGCTTGTCCACTTTACCGACAGGGGCAGTAATGACTAATGAAAAACTGTTTTTT
-,TRBJ1-5,TRBV7-9,many,CASSPVSSNQPQHF,TGTGCCAGCAGCCCCGTTTCGAGCAATCAGCCCCAGCATTTT
TRBD1,TRBJ1-4,TRBV6-1,many,CASSEGEQGSEKLFF,TGTGCCAGCAGTGAAGGAGAACAGGGGAGTGAAAAACTGTTTTTT